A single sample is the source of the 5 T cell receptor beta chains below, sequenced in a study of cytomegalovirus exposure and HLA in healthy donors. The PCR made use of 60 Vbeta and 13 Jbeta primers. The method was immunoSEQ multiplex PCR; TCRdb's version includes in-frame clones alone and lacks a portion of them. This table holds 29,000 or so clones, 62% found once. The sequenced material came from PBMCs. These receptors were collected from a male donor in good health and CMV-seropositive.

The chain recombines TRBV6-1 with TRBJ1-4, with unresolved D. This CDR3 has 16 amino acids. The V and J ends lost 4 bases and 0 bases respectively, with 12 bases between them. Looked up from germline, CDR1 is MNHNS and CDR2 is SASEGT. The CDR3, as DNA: TGTGCCAGCAGTGCGGGTCTGGTGGCAACTAATGAAAAACTGTTTTTT. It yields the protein CASSAGLVATNEKLFF.

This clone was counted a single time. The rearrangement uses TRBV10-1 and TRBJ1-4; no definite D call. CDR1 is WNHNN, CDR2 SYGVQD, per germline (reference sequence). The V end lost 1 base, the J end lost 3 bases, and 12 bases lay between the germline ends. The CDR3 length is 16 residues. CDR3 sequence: CASSELHRRANEKLFF. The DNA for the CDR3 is TGCGCCAGCAGTGAGTTACATCGGAGGGCTAATGAAAAACTGTTTTTT.

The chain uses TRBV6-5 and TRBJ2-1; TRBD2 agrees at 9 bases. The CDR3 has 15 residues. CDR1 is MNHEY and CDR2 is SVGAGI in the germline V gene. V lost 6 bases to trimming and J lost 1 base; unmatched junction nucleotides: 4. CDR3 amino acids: CASSIAGASYNEQFF. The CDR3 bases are TGTGCCAGCAGCATAGCGGGGGCGTCCTACAATGAGCAGTTCTTC.

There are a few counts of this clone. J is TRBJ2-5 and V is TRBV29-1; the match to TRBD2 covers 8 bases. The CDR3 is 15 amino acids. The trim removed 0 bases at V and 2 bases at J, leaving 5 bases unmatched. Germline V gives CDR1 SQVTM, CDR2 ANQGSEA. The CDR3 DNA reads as TGCAGCGTTGAAGACCCACTAGCGGCTCAAGAGACCCAGTACTTC. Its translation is CSVEDPLAAQETQYF.

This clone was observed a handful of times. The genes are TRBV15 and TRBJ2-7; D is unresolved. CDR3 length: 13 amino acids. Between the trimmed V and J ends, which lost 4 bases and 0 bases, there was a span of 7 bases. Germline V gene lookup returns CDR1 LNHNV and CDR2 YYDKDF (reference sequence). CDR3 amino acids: CATSNSLSYEQYF. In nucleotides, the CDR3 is TGTGCCACCAGCAACTCCCTCTCCTACGAGCAGTACTTC.